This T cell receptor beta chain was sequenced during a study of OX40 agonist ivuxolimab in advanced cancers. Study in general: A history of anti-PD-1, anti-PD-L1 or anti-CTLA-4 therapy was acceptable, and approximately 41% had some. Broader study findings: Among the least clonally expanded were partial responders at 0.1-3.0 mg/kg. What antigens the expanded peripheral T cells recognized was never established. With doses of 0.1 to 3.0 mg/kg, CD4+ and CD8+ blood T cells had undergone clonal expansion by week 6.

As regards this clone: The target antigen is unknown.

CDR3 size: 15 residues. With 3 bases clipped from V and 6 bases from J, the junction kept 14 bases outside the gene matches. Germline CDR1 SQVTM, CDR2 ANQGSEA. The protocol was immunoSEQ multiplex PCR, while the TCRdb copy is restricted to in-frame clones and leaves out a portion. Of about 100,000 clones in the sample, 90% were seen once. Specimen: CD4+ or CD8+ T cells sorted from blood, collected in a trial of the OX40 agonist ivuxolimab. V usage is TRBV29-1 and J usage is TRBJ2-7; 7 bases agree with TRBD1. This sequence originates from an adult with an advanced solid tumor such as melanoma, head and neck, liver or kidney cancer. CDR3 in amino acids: CSVDTSGTAHREQYF. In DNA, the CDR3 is TGCAGCGTTGATACTTCCGGGACAGCCCATCGCGAGCAGTACTTC.